The next 21 T cell receptor beta chains were all read from a single sample in a study of vaccination and CD4 T cells after COVID-19. Their antigens remain unidentified. Treatment indicated: roughly 10-day PBMC culture with coronavirus spike peptide pools or control peptides (ViraFEST assay). With the Oncomine TCR Beta short-read assay, DNA from cultured CD4+ T cells was sequenced. MiXCR, applied by TCRdb to the PCR reads, yields one record per CDR3 protein. The sample carries several thousand distinct CDR3 sequences, around 66% recorded once. This material consisted of cultured CD4+ T cells from blood, taken after SARS-CoV-2 vaccination. These receptor sequences come from a human donor with COVID-19.

The rearrangement joins TRBV10-1 to TRBJ1-1, with 8 bases aligning to TRBD1. V trimming: 2 bases; J trimming: 8 bases; junction bases outside the gene matches: 4. CDR3 length equals 13 residues. Germline values: CDR1 WNHNN, CDR2 SYGVQD (reference sequence). CDR3 loop: CASSEAGGSEAFF. In DNA, the CDR3 is TGCGCCAGCAGTGAGGCAGGGGGCAGCGAAGCTTTCTTT.

The CDR3 DNA reads TGTGCCAGCAGCCAAGGGACAGGCCTTGTTGGGCCCCTCCACTTT. Translating it yields CASSQGTGLVGPLHF. The gene calls are TRBV7-9 and TRBJ1-6; 8 positions agree with TRBD1. The CDR3 sequence is 15 residues long. Germline V gene lookup returns CDR1 SEHNR and CDR2 FQNEAQ (reference sequence). Germline trimming cut 5 bases from V and 13 bases from J; bases unmatched to any gene: 13.

The DNA of the CDR3 is TGCAGTGCTACTAGCGGCCTCTACAATGAGCAGTTCTTC. This gives the protein CSATSGLYNEQFF. The chain carries TRBV20-1 and TRBJ2-1; TRBD2 agrees at 7 bases. Trimming removed 4 bases from V and 3 bases from J; junction bases left unmatched: 3. The CDR3 covers 13 residues. Germline loops: CDR1 DFQATT, CDR2 SNEGSKA (reference sequence).

This CDR3 is CASSRRDVQPQHF. The CDR3 bases are TGTGCCAGCAGTAGGAGGGATGTGCAGCCCCAGCATTTT. V usage is TRBV2 and J usage is TRBJ1-5; no definite D call. This CDR3 is built from 13 residues. V lost 5 bases, J lost 7 bases, and 12 bases lay in between. Germline V gene data show CDR1 as SNHLY and CDR2 as FYNNEI.

The chain employs TRBV5-8 and TRBJ1-5; 8 positions agree with TRBD1. This CDR3 has 16 residues. V shed 7 bases and J 2 bases; nucleotides not matched to a gene: 11. Per the germline V gene, CDR1 is SGHTS and CDR2 is YDEGEE. The CDR3 DNA reads TGTGCCAGCGGGCTGCCCAGGGGGCTTCGCAATCAGCCCCAGCATTTT. It yields the protein CASGLPRGLRNQPQHF.

This clonotype is judged large. This chain uses TRBV7-8 with TRBJ2-5, with 10 nucleotides matching TRBD2. The CDR3 consists of 16 residues. Germline V gene data show CDR1 as SGHVS and CDR2 as FQNEAQ. Trimming cost V 3 bases and J 5 bases; bases outside gene matches: 9. The CDR3 region is CASSLTERGGRETQYF. The DNA for the CDR3 is TGTGCCAGCAGCTTGACAGAGCGGGGGGGGAGGGAGACCCAGTACTTC.

DNA of the CDR3: TGTGCCAGCAGCTTCAGCTCCTATAATTCACCCCTCCACTTT. This gives the protein CASSFSSYNSPLHF. The gene calls are TRBV7-2 and TRBJ1-6; D is ambiguous. Trimming removed 3 bases at V and 0 bases at J, with 3 bases between. CDR1 is SGHTA and CDR2 is FQGNSA in the germline V gene. The length of the CDR3 is 14 residues.

The J gene is TRBJ1-5, the V gene TRBV2, with D perhaps matching TRBD1 (5 bases). The CDR3 is made up of 15 amino acids. Trimming stripped 6 bases from V and 6 bases from J, with 18 bases between. CDR1 SNHLY and CDR2 FYNNEI come from the germline V gene. The CDR3 DNA reads as TGTGCCAGCAGCCCGGGGGGGGACCGCGGTCAGCCCCAGCATTTT. It translates to CASSPGGDRGQPQHF.

The chain is built from TRBV27 and TRBJ1-5, with unresolved D. This CDR3 comprises 14 residues. Germline CDR1 reads MNHEY; CDR2 reads SMNVEV (reference sequence). V was clipped by 3 bases and J by 6 bases, with 12 bases between them. As DNA, the CDR3 is TGTGCCAGCAGTTTGAGGGTTGGAGGTCAGCCCCAGCATTTT. Translated: CASSLRVGGQPQHF.

The V gene is TRBV7-6, the J gene TRBJ2-3, with TRBD2 matching over 9 bases. Trimming took 5 bases from V and 3 from J; bases not matched to a gene: 12. In germline, CDR1 is SGHVS, CDR2 FNYEAQ. This CDR3 has 17 amino acids. In nucleotides, the CDR3 is TGTGCCAGCAGCACAAATGCGGGGGGGGTTGCGACAGATACGCAGTATTTT. Amino acid sequence: CASSTNAGGVATDTQYF.

V gene TRBV2 combines with J gene TRBJ1-5, with a possible D match to TRBD1 (6 bases). The CDR3 loop spans 16 amino acids. Per the germline V gene, CDR1 is SNHLY and CDR2 is FYNNEI. V was trimmed by 6 bases and J by 2 bases, leaving 17 bases between them. The CDR3 region has the DNA TGTGCCAGCAGGGGTATGGGGGCTCGGGGCAATCAGCCCCAGCATTTT. It yields the protein CASRGMGARGNQPQHF.

The rearrangement links TRBV20-1 to TRBJ1-5; 8 bases line up with TRBD1. J gave up 5 bases and V 6 bases, and 9 bases lay outside the gene matches. The CDR3 spans 14 residues. Per germline, CDR1 DFQATT and CDR2 SNEGSKA (reference sequence). In DNA form, the CDR3 reads TGCAGTGCCTCCACAGGGGGTCTGTATCAGCCCCAGCATTTT. Translating gives CSASTGGLYQPQHF.

This sequence joins TRBV11-2 and TRBJ2-5, with 12 positions matching TRBD2. The germline CDR1 and CDR2 sequences are SGHAT and FQNNGV. CDR3 length equals 17 residues. V was pared by 1 base and J by 5 bases, with 8 bases of the junction left unmatched. The CDR3 nucleotides are TGTGCCAGCAGCTTAGGGTCTAGCGGGGGGGCGTATGAGACCCAGTACTTC. Encoded protein: CASSLGSSGGAYETQYF.

CDR3 region: CASSSGQGWGQPQHF. CDR3 nucleotide sequence: TGTGCCAGCAGCTCCGGACAGGGATGGGGGCAGCCCCAGCATTTT. The chain links TRBV7-6 to TRBJ1-5; the match to TRBD1 covers 8 bases. Losses at the gene ends were 4 bases for V and 7 bases for J; bases not matched to a gene: 9. This CDR3 has 15 amino acids. Germline-derived CDR1 and CDR2 are SGHVS and FNYEAQ.

This clonotype showed up just a few times. The CDR3 is CSARALRSGSHNEQFF. Written as DNA, the CDR3 is TGCAGTGCTAGAGCCCTTAGGAGCGGTTCTCACAATGAGCAGTTCTTC. This chain connects TRBV20-1 to TRBJ2-1; tentatively, D is TRBD2 (5 bases). The CDR3 sequence is 16 residues long. The germline gives CDR1 DFQATT, CDR2 SNEGSKA (reference sequence). The V and J ends lost 1 base and 5 bases respectively, with 18 bases between them.

The rearrangement joins TRBV7-9 to TRBJ2-7; tentatively, D is TRBD1 or TRBD2 (5 bases each). Germline assignment: CDR1 SEHNR and CDR2 FQNEAQ (reference sequence). V was clipped by 0 bases and J by 4 bases, with 10 bases between them. The CDR3 loop spans 14 amino acids. The CDR3 is CASSLAGVSYEQYF. CDR3 nucleotides: TGTGCCAGCAGCTTAGCGGGGGTCTCTTACGAGCAGTACTTC.

The chain carries TRBV27 and TRBJ2-7, with D unresolved. With 8 bases removed from V and 3 bases from J, the gap between germline ends came to 20 bases. Germline CDR1 MNHEY, CDR2 SMNVEV (reference sequence). CDR3 length: 15 amino acids. CDR3 region: CASRTRPAQGYEQYF. The CDR3 region has the DNA TGTGCCAGCCGTACCCGCCCGGCCCAAGGCTACGAGCAGTACTTC.

The chain links TRBV20-1 to TRBJ2-3, with D tentatively TRBD2 (7 bases). The CDR3 has 14 residues. Trimming cost V 5 bases and J 4 bases, with 16 bases left between them. Germline CDR1 reads DFQATT; CDR2 reads SNEGSKA (reference sequence). CDR3 DNA sequence: TGCAGTGCTCCCGACCCGGGGGGCCCAGATACGCAGTATTTT. Amino acids: CSAPDPGGPDTQYF.

The gene calls are TRBV7-9 and TRBJ2-7, with TRBD1 identical over 10 bases. The CDR3 loop spans 14 amino acids. Losses at the gene ends were 2 bases for V and 7 bases for J; bases not matched to a gene: 5. From germline, CDR1 is SEHNR and CDR2 FQNEAQ (reference sequence). In DNA, the CDR3 is TGTGCCAGCAGCTTACCGGGACAGGGGACGGAGCAGTACTTC. Its translation: CASSLPGQGTEQYF.

The DNA for the CDR3 is TGTGCCAGTAGTGGGCAAAACGAGCAGTACTTC. It encodes CASSGQNEQYF. The rearrangement links TRBV19 to TRBJ2-7, with D unclear. The length of the CDR3 is 11 residues. V lost 5 bases, J lost 5 bases, and 7 bases lay in between. Looked up from germline, CDR1 is LNHDA and CDR2 is SQIVND (reference sequence).

This clonotype was picked up a small number of times. The chain couples TRBV7-9 to TRBJ1-1, with D perhaps TRBD1 (6 bases). In germline, CDR1 is SEHNR, CDR2 FQNEAQ (reference sequence). V was cut by 5 bases and J by 6 bases, with 16 bases left in between. The CDR3 loop spans 14 amino acids. CDR3 DNA: TGTGCCAGCAGCCACCTCACAGGGCTTGCTGAAGCTTTCTTT. Its translation is CASSHLTGLAEAFF.